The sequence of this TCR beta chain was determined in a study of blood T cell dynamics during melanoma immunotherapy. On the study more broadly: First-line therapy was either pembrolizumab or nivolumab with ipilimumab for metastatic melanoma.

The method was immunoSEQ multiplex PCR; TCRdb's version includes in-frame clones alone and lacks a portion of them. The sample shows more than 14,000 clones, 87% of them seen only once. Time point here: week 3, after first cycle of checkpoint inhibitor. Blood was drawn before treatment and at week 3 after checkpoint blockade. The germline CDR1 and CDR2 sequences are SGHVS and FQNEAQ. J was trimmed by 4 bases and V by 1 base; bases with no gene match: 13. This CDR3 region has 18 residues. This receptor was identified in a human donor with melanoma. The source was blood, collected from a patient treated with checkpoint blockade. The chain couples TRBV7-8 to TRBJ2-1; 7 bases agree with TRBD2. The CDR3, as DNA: TGTGCCAGCAGCTTAGGGGCGGCTAGCGGAGGCGGATACAATGAGCAGTTCTTC. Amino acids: CASSLGAASGGGYNEQFF.